The T cell receptor (beta chain) described here comes from a study of blood T cell repertoires in COVID-19. Data came from immunoSEQ multiplex PCR; TCRdb stores just in-frame clones and leaves some out. The repertoire holds approximately 260,000 clones, with over 80% as singletons. The ends lost 4 bases at V and 6 bases at J; junction bases unmatched: 3. This CDR3 comprises 15 residues. CDR1 and CDR2 (germline): LGHNA, YNFKEQ. This sequence originates from a man between 60 and 75 years old who had recovered from COVID-19. This chain uses TRBV4-2 with TRBJ2-1; 13 bases match TRBD2. Material: peripheral blood. CDR3 coding DNA: TGTGCCAGCAGCCGCGGGACTAGCGGGATCAATGAGCAGTTCTTC. It translates to CASSRGTSGINEQFF.